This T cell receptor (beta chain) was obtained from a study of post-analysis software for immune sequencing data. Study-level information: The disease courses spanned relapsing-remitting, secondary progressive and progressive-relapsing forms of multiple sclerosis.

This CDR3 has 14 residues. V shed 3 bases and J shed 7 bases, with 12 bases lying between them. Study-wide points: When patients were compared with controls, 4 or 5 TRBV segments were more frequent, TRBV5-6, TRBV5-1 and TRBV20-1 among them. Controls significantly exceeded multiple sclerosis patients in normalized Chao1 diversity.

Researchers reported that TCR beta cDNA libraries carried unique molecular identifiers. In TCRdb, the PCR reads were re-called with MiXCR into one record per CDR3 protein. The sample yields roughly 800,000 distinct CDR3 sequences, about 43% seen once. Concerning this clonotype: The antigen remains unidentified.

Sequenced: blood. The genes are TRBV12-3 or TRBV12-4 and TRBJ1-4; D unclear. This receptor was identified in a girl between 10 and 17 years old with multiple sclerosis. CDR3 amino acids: CASSLGRGSEKLFF. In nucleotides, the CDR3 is TGTGCCAGCAGTTTGGGCAGAGGGAGTGAAAAACTGTTTTTT.